Listed below are T cell receptor beta chains from one sample, sequenced in a study of identical twins. MiXCR, run by TCRdb on the 5' RACE reads, gives a single entry per CDR3 protein. The sample includes 200,000 to 250,000 distinct CDR3 sequences, over 5.5% of them seen just once. This sample also appeared in a second study, on T cells expressing NK-cell markers.

Sequences were obtained from CD8+ T cells sorted from blood. These receptors came from a woman between 18 and 29 years old in good health. Both conserved end residues are part of each CDR3. Each record gives: J gene, D gene, clone size, V gene, CDR3 DNA, CDR3 protein. The D gene is left open where the match is weak. Expanded clones are given a class, and other clones once, few, many or no size at all.

>TRBJ1-1|NA|few|TRBV9
TGTGCCAGCAGCGTAGATCTGAACACTGAAGCTTTCTTT
CASSVDLNTEAFF
>TRBJ1-1|TRBD1|many|TRBV9
TGTGCCAGCAGCGGGGCCGGGACAGGGAATGAAGCTTTCTTT
CASSGAGTGNEAFF
>TRBJ1-2|NA|NA|TRBV12-5
TGTGCTAGTGGACGACCGGGGGGTGGCTACACCTTC
CASGRPGGGYTF
>TRBJ2-7|TRBD1|many|TRBV5-1
TGCGCCAGCAGCTCGAACAGGGGGCCGGACCAATACTACGAGCAGTACTTC
CASSSNRGPDQYYEQYF
>TRBJ1-6|NA|NA|TRBV27
TGTGCCAGCAGTTTATATCGGGCAGAATCACCCCTCCACTTT
CASSLYRAESPLHF
>TRBJ2-1|TRBD2|NA|TRBV12-3/TRBV12-4
TGTGCCAGCAGTACAGCGGGGGGGGCGGGTGAGCAGTTCTTC
CASSTAGGAGEQFF
>TRBJ2-2|TRBD2|NA|TRBV12-3/TRBV12-4
TGTGCCTTCAGTTTAAGGGGGACTAGTCAAAGAACCGGGGAGCTGTTTTTT
CAFSLRGTSQRTGELFF
>TRBJ1-2|TRBD1|many|TRBV27
TGTGCCAGCACCTCACAGGGGGAAGGCTACACCTTC
CASTSQGEGYTF
>TRBJ1-5|NA|many|TRBV3-1
TGTGCCAGCAGCCAAGCGGGAATTAGCAATCAGCCCCAGCATTTT
CASSQAGISNQPQHF
>TRBJ2-1|TRBD2|NA|TRBV2
TGTGCCAGCATGGAACTAGCGGCCTCCTACAATGAGCAGTTCTTC
CASMELAASYNEQFF
>TRBJ2-5|TRBD2|many|TRBV12-3/TRBV12-4
TGTGCCAGCAGAGGCGGGAGGGAGACCCAGTACTTC
CASRGGRETQYF
>TRBJ2-3|TRBD2|NA|TRBV9
TGTGCCAGCAGCGTAGCATCTTTGGGACTAGCCCCTGATACGCAGTATTTT
CASSVASLGLAPDTQYF
>TRBJ2-7|TRBD1|NA|TRBV7-9
TGTGCCAGCAGCTTCGGGACAGGGGAGAGCGAGCAGTACTTC
CASSFGTGESEQYF
>TRBJ1-6|NA|few|TRBV3-1
TGTGCCAGCAGCCCCGGGGAGGAAATTGCACCCCTCCACTTT
CASSPGEEIAPLHF
>TRBJ1-1|NA|NA|TRBV7-6
TGTGCCAGCAGCACCCCAGACAGGTCCGAAGCTTTCTTT
CASSTPDRSEAFF
>TRBJ2-7|TRBD1|many|TRBV5-1
TGCGCCAGCGGCGACAGGGGTTCCTACGAGCAGTACTTC
CASGDRGSYEQYF
>TRBJ2-7|NA|NA|TRBV7-9
TGTGCCAGCAGCTCGGTCGGGACGGGGGACTACGAGCAGTACTTC
CASSSVGTGDYEQYF
>TRBJ2-1|TRBD2|NA|TRBV27
TGTGCCAGCAGAACTAGCGGGGCCTACAATGAGCAGTTCTTC
CASRTSGAYNEQFF
>TRBJ2-2|TRBD1|many|TRBV12-5
TGTGCTAGTGTTTTCACAGGGGGGAACACCGGGGAGCTGTTTTTT
CASVFTGGNTGELFF
>TRBJ2-7|NA|NA|TRBV7-9
TGTGCCAGCAGCTCCCTCCCAGCCGGGAGCCACTACGAGCAGTACTTC
CASSSLPAGSHYEQYF
>TRBJ2-7|NA|NA|TRBV6-5
TGTGCCAGCAGTTACTCGAACACGGGAGACGAGCAGTACTTC
CASSYSNTGDEQYF
>TRBJ2-1|NA|NA|TRBV29-1
TGCAGCGTTGAAGGCGGCGCAGGCAGCTCCTACAATGAGCAGTTCTTC
CSVEGGAGSSYNEQFF